These T cell receptor beta chains were read from a single sample in a study of CD8 T cells in Susac syndrome. TCRdb re-analysed the immunoSEQ multiplex PCR reads in MiXCR, keeping a single row per CDR3 protein. The sample holds some 180,000 distinct CDR3 sequences; over 85% are singletons and the top ten take approximately 0.1%. Sequencing was done on a sample of CD4+ T cells from PBMCs. The receptor set was obtained from a human donor in good health. The CDR3 runs from the conserved cysteine through the conserved F or W. The D gene is left open where the match is weak. Clone size is shown for a subset of rows, as once, few, many or a class of expanded clone.

D,size,V,J,CDR3,DNA
.,.,TRBV7-8,TRBJ1-1,CASSLASFQVNTEAFF,TGTGCCAGCAGCTTAGCTTCATTCCAGGTTAACACTGAAGCTTTCTTT
TRBD2,.,TRBV6-1,TRBJ2-1,CASSRGMAGGPGEQFF,TGTGCCAGCAGCCGGGGGATGGCGGGAGGGCCTGGTGAGCAGTTCTTC
.,.,TRBV20-1,TRBJ1-2,CSAPKGQSYGYTF,TGCAGTGCTCCGAAGGGGCAGTCCTATGGCTACACCTTC
.,.,TRBV12-3/TRBV12-4,TRBJ2-1,CASSPYDSYNEQFF,TGTGCCAGCAGTCCATACGACTCCTACAATGAGCAGTTCTTC
.,.,TRBV25-1,TRBJ2-5,CASSRGSRETQYF,TGTGCCAGCAGTAGGGGCAGCCGTGAGACCCAGTACTTC
TRBD2,.,TRBV24-1,TRBJ2-1,CATSDPGLAGVNEQFF,TGTGCCACCAGTGACCCGGGACTAGCGGGAGTGAATGAGCAGTTCTTC
.,.,TRBV15,TRBJ2-3,CATSRERQLGRATDTQYF,TGTGCCACCAGCAGAGAAAGGCAGTTAGGAAGGGCCACAGATACGCAGTATTTT
.,once,TRBV20-1,TRBJ2-7,CSAPALGAYEQYF,TGCAGTGCTCCCGCTCTTGGTGCCTACGAGCAGTACTTC
TRBD2,.,TRBV20-1,TRBJ2-7,CSARSGTSGRYYEQYF,TGCAGTGCTAGATCCGGGACTAGCGGGAGGTACTACGAGCAGTACTTC
.,once,TRBV29-1,TRBJ2-7,CSGMRGDEQYF,TGCAGTGGAATGCGCGGCGACGAGCAGTACTTC
.,.,TRBV6-2/TRBV6-3,TRBJ2-1,CASSFRTGNEQFF,TGTGCCAGCAGTTTCCGGACTGGGAATGAGCAGTTCTTC
.,.,TRBV20-1,TRBJ1-3,CSARDQNTIYF,TGCAGTGCTAGAGATCAAAACACCATATATTTT
TRBD1,.,TRBV12-3/TRBV12-4,TRBJ2-7,CASSPGSDREQYF,TGTGCCAGCAGCCCGGGTTCCGACAGGGAACAGTACTTC
.,.,TRBV11-1,TRBJ1-2,CASSLAGRNYGYTF,TGTGCCAGCAGCTTAGCAGGGCGGAACTATGGCTACACCTTC
.,.,TRBV5-1,TRBJ1-1,CASSFSENTEAFF,TGCGCCAGCAGTTTCTCAGAGAACACTGAAGCTTTCTTT
TRBD1,.,TRBV20-1,TRBJ2-3,CSTDRGADTQYF,TGCAGCACCGACAGGGGGGCAGATACGCAGTATTTT
.,.,TRBV30,TRBJ2-5,CAWTPGPEETQYF,TGTGCCTGGACCCCAGGGCCTGAGGAGACCCAGTACTTC
.,.,TRBV20-1,TRBJ2-7,CSASSSNYEQYF,TGCAGTGCTAGCAGTTCCAACTACGAGCAGTACTTC
.,.,TRBV6-1,TRBJ2-5,CASSATPTGTLRETQYF,TGTGCCAGCAGTGCAACACCTACCGGGACCCTGAGAGAGACCCAGTACTTC
TRBD1,.,TRBV27,TRBJ2-5,CASSGRGPQETQYF,TGTGCCAGCAGCGGCAGGGGGCCGCAAGAGACCCAGTACTTC
.,once,TRBV6-2/TRBV6-3,TRBJ1-5,CASSYGRIQPQHF,TGTGCCAGCAGTTACGGACGGATTCAGCCCCAGCATTTT
.,.,TRBV30,TRBJ2-3,CALVPGASTDTQYF,TGTGCCTTGGTTCCGGGGGCAAGCACAGATACGCAGTATTTT
.,.,TRBV30,TRBJ1-2,CACKDRTLYGYTF,TGTGCCTGTAAAGACAGGACTCTCTATGGCTACACCTTC
TRBD1,.,TRBV19,TRBJ2-1,CANRQGEVNEQFF,TGTGCCAACCGACAGGGGGAGGTCAATGAGCAGTTCTTC
.,.,TRBV6-5,TRBJ2-7,CASSPVSSSYEQYF,TGTGCCAGCAGTCCGGTCTCTAGCTCCTACGAGCAGTACTTC
.,.,TRBV29-1,TRBJ2-2,CSVLSFANTGELFF,TGCAGCGTCCTCTCGTTCGCGAACACCGGGGAGCTGTTTTTT
TRBD1,.,TRBV6-6,TRBJ1-2,CASSYSTGQGNYGYTF,TGTGCCAGCAGTTACTCGACCGGACAGGGTAACTATGGCTACACCTTC
.,.,TRBV30,TRBJ2-7,CAWRGLRGLSYEQYF,TGTGCCTGGAGGGGGCTCAGAGGGCTCTCCTACGAGCAGTACTTC
TRBD2,.,TRBV20-1,TRBJ2-1,CSARLGLADYNEQFF,TGCAGTGCTAGACTCGGACTAGCGGACTACAATGAGCAGTTCTTC